These 15 T cell receptor beta chains were all obtained from the same sample, sequenced in a study of blood T cell repertoires in COVID-19. Produced via immunoSEQ multiplex PCR; TCRdb's table is partial and in-frame only. Here the sample spans around 250,000 clones, 65% to 85% being singletons. The source material was peripheral blood. These receptors all come from a man older than 75 with acute or convalescent COVID-19.

The chain recombines TRBV3-1 (or the pseudogene TRBV3-2) with TRBJ1-4; D remains unclear. The CDR3 sequence is 15 residues long. Trimming pared 0 bases from V and 9 bases from J, leaving 14 bases between. Germline values: CDR1 LGHDT, CDR2 YNNKEL (reference sequence). CDR3 coding DNA: TGTGCCAGCAGCCAAGAGGAGACTATTCGGAAAAAACTGTTTTTT. As protein: CASSQEETIRKKLFF.

The V gene is TRBV28, the J gene TRBJ1-5, with 12 nucleotides matching TRBD1. The CDR3 is 16 residues long. CDR1 and CDR2 (germline): MDHEN, SYDVKM. Germline trimming cut 6 bases from V and 6 bases from J; bases unmatched to any gene: 9. Here the CDR3 DNA reads TGTGCCAGCAGAGTAGAGGGACAGGGGGCCGGTCAGCCCCAGCATTTT. It specifies CASRVEGQGAGQPQHF.

V gene TRBV7-9 combines with J gene TRBJ1-2, with D possibly matching TRBD1 (5 bases). V was cut by 5 bases and J by 0 bases, with 7 bases left in between. CDR1 is SEHNR and CDR2 is FQNEAQ in the germline V gene (reference sequence). This CDR3 has 13 residues. The CDR3 bases are TGTGCCAGCAGCGAGACAGCTAACTATGGCTACACCTTC. It is translated as CASSETANYGYTF. Combining the CDR3 with reference TRBV7-9 and TRBJ1-2 gives the whole variable domain DTGVSQNPRHKITKRGQNVTFRCDPISEHNRLYWYRQTLGQGPEFLTYFQNEAQLEKSRLLSDRFSAERPKGSFSTLEIQRTEQGDSAMYLCASSETANYGYTFGSGTRLTVV.

This chain uses TRBV28 with TRBJ1-1; no reliable D call. The CDR3 runs 12 residues. In germline, CDR1 is MDHEN, CDR2 SYDVKM. V lost 8 bases and J 4 bases, leaving 11 bases between the germline ends. In nucleotides, the CDR3 is TGTGCCAGCGTTGCGCGGCGCACTGAAGCTTTCTTT. Amino acids: CASVARRTEAFF.

This rearrangement joins TRBV28 to TRBJ2-5, with TRBD1 identical over 9 bases. The CDR3 runs to 15 residues. Germline V gene data show CDR1 as MDHEN and CDR2 as SYDVKM. V lost 5 bases, J lost 0 bases, and 4 bases stayed unmatched. For the CDR3, the DNA is TGTGCCAGCAGTAGCGGACAGGGGTACCAAGAGACCCAGTACTTC. It specifies CASSSGQGYQETQYF.

Only a few counts were recorded for this clone. This chain uses TRBV11-2 with TRBJ2-7; 8 bases are a match to TRBD1. V shed 3 bases, J shed 7 bases, and the junction held 5 bases outside the gene matches. This CDR3 contains 13 residues. The germline CDR1 and CDR2 sequences are SGHAT and FQNNGV. The CDR3 spells CASSFQGAEEQYF. CDR3 coding DNA: TGTGCCAGCAGCTTTCAGGGGGCGGAAGAGCAGTACTTC.

The J gene is TRBJ1-2, the V gene TRBV28; D may be TRBD1 (6 bases). CDR1 is MDHEN and CDR2 is SYDVKM in the germline V gene. V lost 6 bases to trimming and J lost 5 bases, with 13 bases between them. This CDR3 is built from 13 residues. CDR3 in amino acids: CASSLGHQYGYTF. The DNA for the CDR3 is TGTGCCAGCAGCCTGGGACACCAGTATGGCTACACCTTC.

The J gene is TRBJ1-5, the V gene TRBV3-1 (or the pseudogene TRBV3-2); TRBD1 might be the D (6 bases). V was clipped by 1 base and J by 6 bases, with 7 bases between them. CDR1 is LGHDT, CDR2 YNNKEL, per germline (reference sequence). This CDR3 is 13 amino acids long. DNA of the CDR3: TGTGCCAGCAGCCAAGCCAGGGGTCAGCCCCAGCATTTT. This translates into CASSQARGQPQHF.

The chain recombines TRBV3-1 (or the pseudogene TRBV3-2) with TRBJ2-5; 9 nucleotides match TRBD2. V lost 0 bases, J lost 1 base, and 6 bases stayed unmatched. The CDR3 is made up of 17 amino acids. Germline-derived CDR1 and CDR2 are LGHDT and YNNKEL (reference sequence). The CDR3 nucleotides are TGTGCCAGCAGCCAAGATGTAGCGGGGGCGATCCAAGAGACCCAGTACTTC. It yields the protein CASSQDVAGAIQETQYF.

The table lists this clone with a few counts. The V call is TRBV30, the J call TRBJ1-5, with D possibly TRBD1 on 6 matching bases. Germline CDR1 GTSNPN, CDR2 SVGIG (reference sequence). V lost 1 base to trimming and J lost 3 bases, with 13 bases between them. The CDR3 length is 15 residues. The CDR3 spells CAWSAHRAYNQPQHF. The CDR3 nucleotides read TGTGCCTGGAGTGCTCACAGGGCTTACAATCAGCCCCAGCATTTT.

V usage is TRBV4-1 and J usage is TRBJ1-3; TRBD1 agrees at 9 bases. The length of the CDR3 is 16 residues. CDR1 is MGHRA, CDR2 YSYEKL, per germline. The junction had 4 bases not matched to a gene; V was cut back by 4 bases and J by 0 bases. The CDR3 region is CASSRQDRGSGNTIYF. DNA for the CDR3: TGCGCCAGCAGCCGCCAGGACAGGGGCTCTGGAAACACCATATATTTT.

This clone was seen just once. V gene TRBV24-1 combines with J gene TRBJ1-5; tentative D call: TRBD1 (6 bases). There are 15 residues in the CDR3. V was pared by 3 bases and J by 2 bases, with 10 bases between. From germline, CDR1 is KGHDR and CDR2 SFDVKD. The CDR3 sequence is CATSDEQGGNQPQHF. Written as DNA, the CDR3 is TGTGCCACCAGTGATGAACAGGGCGGCAATCAGCCCCAGCATTTT.

With regard to this clone: Additional DNA sequences in this sample encode the identical CDR3. V usage is TRBV18 and J usage is TRBJ2-7, with 8 positions matching TRBD1. With V trimmed by 3 bases and J by 4 bases, 5 bases remained unmatched. The CDR3 covers 14 residues. The germline CDR1 and CDR2 sequences are KGHSH and LQKENI. The CDR3 loop is CASSPGQGSYEQYF. As DNA, the CDR3 is TGTGCCAGCTCACCTGGACAGGGATCATACGAGCAGTACTTC.

This clone turned up a few times. Germline and junction disagree at one end, which may indicate a read error. The rearrangement links TRBV3-1 (or the pseudogene TRBV3-2) to TRBJ1-2, with D possibly matching TRBD1 (5 bases). CDR1 and CDR2 from the germline V gene are LGHDT and YNNKEL (reference sequence). There are 16 residues in the CDR3. DNA of the CDR3: TGTGCCAGCACCCAAGATGGGGGGGAGGGCCCCTATGGCTACACCTTC. Translation: CASTQDGGEGPYGYTF.

The rearrangement uses TRBV29-1 and TRBJ2-7; tentative D call: TRBD2 (6 bases). Trimming pared 1 base from V and 5 bases from J, leaving 15 bases between. The length of the CDR3 is 14 residues. CDR1 SQVTM and CDR2 ANQGSEA come from the germline V gene. The CDR3 DNA reads TGCAGCGTTGAAGCGGGAGTAGGCCCCCACGAGCAGTACTTC. Translated: CSVEAGVGPHEQYF.